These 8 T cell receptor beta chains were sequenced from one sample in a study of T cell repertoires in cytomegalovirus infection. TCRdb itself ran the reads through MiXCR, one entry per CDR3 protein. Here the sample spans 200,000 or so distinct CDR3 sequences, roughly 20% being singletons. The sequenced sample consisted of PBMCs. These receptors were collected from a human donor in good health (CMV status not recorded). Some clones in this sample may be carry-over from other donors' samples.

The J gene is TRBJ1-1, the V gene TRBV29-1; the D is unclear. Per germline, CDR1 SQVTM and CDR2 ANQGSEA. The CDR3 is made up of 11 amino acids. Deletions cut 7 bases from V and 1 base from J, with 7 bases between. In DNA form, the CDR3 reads TGCAGCGCAAAACAGAACACTGAAGCTTTCTTT. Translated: CSAKQNTEAFF. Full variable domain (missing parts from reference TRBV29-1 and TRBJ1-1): SAVISQKPSRDICQRGTSLTIQCQVDSQVTMMFWYRQQPGQSLTLIATANQGSEATYESGFVIDKFPISRPNLTFSTLTVSNMSPEDSSIYLCSAKQNTEAFFGQGTRLTVV.

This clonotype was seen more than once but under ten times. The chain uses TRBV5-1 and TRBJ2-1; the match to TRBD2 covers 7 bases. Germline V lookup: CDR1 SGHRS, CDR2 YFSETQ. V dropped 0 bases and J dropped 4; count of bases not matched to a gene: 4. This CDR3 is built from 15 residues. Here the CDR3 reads CASSLDQRGYNEQFF. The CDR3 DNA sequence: TGCGCCAGCAGCTTGGACCAGCGGGGTTACAATGAGCAGTTCTTC.

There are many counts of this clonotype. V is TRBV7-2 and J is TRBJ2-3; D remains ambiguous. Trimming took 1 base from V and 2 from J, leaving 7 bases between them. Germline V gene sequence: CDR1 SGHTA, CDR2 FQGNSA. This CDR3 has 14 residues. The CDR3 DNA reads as TGTGCCAGCAGCTTAGGAGCAGTCACAGATACGCAGTATTTT. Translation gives CASSLGAVTDTQYF.

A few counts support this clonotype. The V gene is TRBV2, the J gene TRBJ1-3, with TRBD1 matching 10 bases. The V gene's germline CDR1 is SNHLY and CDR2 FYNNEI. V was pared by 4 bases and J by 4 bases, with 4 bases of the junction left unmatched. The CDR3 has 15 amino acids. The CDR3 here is CASSGQGAHGNTIYF. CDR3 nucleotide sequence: TGTGCCAGCAGTGGACAGGGGGCGCACGGAAACACCATATATTTT.

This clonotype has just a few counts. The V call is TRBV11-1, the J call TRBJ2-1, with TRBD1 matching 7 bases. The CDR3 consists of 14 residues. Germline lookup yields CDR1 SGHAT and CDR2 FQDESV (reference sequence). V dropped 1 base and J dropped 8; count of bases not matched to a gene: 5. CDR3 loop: CASSLGDRVHEQFF. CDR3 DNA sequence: TGTGCCAGCAGCTTAGGCGACAGGGTTCATGAGCAGTTCTTC.

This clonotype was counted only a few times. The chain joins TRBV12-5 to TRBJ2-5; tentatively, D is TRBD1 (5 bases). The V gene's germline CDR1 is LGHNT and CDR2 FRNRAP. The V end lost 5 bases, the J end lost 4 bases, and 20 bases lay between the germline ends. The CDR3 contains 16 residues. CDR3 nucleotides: TGTGCTAGTGGTCCACTATCGGGCAGGGTGGGAGAGACCCAGTACTTC. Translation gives CASGPLSGRVGETQYF.

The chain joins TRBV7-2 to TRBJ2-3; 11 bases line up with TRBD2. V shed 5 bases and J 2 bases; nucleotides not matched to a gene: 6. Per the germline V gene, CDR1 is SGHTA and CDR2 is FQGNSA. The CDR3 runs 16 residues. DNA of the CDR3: TGTGCCAGCAGCCCACTAGCGGGAGTTGCCACAGATACGCAGTATTTT. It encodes CASSPLAGVATDTQYF.

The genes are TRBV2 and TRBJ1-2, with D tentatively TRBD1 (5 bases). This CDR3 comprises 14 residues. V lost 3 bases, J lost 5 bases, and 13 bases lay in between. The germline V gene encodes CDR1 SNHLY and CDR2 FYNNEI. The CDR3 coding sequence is TGTGCCAGCAGTGAGGTCGGGGAGGGGTATGGCTACACCTTC. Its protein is CASSEVGEGYGYTF.